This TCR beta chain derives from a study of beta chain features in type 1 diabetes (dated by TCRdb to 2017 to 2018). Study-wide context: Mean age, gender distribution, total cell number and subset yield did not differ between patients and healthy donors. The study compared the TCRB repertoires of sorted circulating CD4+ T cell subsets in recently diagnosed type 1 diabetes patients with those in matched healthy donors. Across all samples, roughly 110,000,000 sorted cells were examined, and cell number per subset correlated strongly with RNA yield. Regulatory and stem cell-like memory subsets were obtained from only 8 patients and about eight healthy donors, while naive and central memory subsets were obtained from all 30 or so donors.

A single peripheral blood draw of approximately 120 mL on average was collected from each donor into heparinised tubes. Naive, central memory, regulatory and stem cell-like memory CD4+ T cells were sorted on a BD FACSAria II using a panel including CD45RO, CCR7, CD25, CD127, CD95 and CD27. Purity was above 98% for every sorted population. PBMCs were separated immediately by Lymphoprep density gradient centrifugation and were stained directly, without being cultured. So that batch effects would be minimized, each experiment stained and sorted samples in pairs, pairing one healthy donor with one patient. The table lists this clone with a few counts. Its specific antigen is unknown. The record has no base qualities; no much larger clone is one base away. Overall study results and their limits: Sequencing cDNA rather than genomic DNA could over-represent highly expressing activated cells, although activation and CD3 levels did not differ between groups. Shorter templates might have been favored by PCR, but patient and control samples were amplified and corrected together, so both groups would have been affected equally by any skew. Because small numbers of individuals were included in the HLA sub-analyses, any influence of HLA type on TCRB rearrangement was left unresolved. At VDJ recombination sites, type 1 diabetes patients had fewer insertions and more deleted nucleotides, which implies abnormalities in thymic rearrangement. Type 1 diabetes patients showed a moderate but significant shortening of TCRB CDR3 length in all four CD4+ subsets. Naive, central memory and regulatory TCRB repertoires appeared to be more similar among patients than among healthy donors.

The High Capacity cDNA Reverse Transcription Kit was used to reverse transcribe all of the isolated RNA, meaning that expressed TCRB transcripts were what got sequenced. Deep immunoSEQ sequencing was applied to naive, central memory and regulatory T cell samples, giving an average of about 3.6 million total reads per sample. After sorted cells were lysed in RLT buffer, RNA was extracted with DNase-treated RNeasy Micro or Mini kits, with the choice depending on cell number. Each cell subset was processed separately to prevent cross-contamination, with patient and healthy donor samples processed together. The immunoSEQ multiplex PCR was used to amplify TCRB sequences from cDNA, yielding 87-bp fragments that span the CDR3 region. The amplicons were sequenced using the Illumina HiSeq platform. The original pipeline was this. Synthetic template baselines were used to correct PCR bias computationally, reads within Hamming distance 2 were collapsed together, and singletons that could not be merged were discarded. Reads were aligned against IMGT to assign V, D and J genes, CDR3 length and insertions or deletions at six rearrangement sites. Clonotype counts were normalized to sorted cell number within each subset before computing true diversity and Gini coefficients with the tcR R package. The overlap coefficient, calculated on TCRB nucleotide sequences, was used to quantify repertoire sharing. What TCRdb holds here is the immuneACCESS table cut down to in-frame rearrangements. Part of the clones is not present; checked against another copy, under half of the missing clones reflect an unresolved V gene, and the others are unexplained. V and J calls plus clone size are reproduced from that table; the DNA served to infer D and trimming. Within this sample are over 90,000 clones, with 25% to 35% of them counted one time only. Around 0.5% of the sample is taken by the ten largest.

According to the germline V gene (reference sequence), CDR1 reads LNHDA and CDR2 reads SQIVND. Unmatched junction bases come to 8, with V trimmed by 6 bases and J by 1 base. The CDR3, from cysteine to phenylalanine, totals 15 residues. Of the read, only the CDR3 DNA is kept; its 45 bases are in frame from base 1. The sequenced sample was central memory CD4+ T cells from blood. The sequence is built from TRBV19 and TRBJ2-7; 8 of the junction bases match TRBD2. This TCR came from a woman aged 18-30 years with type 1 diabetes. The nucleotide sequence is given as TGTGCCAGTAGGAGAGTAGCGGGATGGTCCTACGAGCAGTACTTC. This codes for CASRRVAGWSYEQYF.